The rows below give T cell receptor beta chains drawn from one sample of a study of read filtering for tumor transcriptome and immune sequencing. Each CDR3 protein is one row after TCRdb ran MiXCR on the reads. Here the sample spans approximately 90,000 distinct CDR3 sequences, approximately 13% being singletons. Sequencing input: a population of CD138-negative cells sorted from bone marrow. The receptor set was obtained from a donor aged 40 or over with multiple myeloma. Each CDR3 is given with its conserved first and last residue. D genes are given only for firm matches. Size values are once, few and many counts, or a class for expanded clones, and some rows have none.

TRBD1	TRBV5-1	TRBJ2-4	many	TGCGCCAGCAGCTTACAGGGGGCTGGAAACATTCAGTACTTC	CASSLQGAGNIQYF
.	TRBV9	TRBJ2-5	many	TGTGCCAGCAGCCCTATGGGGGTCGCAGAGACCCAGTACTTC	CASSPMGVAETQYF
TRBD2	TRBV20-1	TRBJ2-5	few	TGCAGCGCTACGGGTCGGGTCTCGGGAGGGCCTCAAGAGACCCAGTACTTC	CSATGRVSGGPQETQYF
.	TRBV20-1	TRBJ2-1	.	TGCAGTGCTAAAGACCACGAGGCCTACAATGAGCAGCTCTTC	CSAKDHEAYNEQLF
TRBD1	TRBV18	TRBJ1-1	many	TGTGCCAGCTCACCTGACGGGACAGGGGGCACTGAAGCTTTCTTT	CASSPDGTGGTEAFF
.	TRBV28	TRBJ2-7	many	TGTGCCAGCATTCCCGGCAGTACACTCTCCTACGAGCAGTACTTC	CASIPGSTLSYEQYF
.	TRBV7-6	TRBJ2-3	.	TGTGCCAGCAGCTTTCGGCGGGGCGCCGATACGCAGTATTTT	CASSFRRGADTQYF
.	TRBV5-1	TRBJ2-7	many	TGCGCCAGCAGCCGGCCAGGCACCTACGAGCAGTACTTC	CASSRPGTYEQYF
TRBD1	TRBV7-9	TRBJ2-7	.	TGTGCCAGCAGCGGGGACAGGGGCTGGGAGGTATACGAGCAGTACTTC	CASSGDRGWEVYEQYF
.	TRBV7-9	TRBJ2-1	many	TGTGCCAGCAGCTTAGGCTCAGGAGATCGCGAGCAGTTCTTC	CASSLGSGDREQFF
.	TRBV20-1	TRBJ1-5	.	TGCAGCGCTAGAGAGGCGGGCAATCAGCCCCAGCATTTT	CSAREAGNQPQHF
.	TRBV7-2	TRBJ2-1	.	TGTGCCAGCAGCTTGACGGGTCAGGGGGGTTTTTTCTATGAGCAGTTCTTC	CASSLTGQGGFFYEQFF
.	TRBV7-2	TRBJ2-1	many	TGTGCCAGCAGCCAAAGACAAGACAATGAGCAGTTCTTC	CASSQRQDNEQFF
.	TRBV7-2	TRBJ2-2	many	TGTGCCAGCAGCTGGTTTCCGGTGGGGGCGATTACCGGGGAGCTGTTTTTT	CASSWFPVGAITGELFF
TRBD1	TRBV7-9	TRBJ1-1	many	TGTGCCAGCAGGCGTACAGGGGCCTCTGAAGCTTTCTTT	CASRRTGASEAFF
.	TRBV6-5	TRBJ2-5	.	TGTGCCGGAGAAGTCCGAGAGACCCAGTACTTC	CAGEVRETQYF
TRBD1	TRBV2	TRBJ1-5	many	TGTGCCAGCAGTCTGGAGGGGGCAGATAGCAATCAGCCCCAGCATTTT	CASSLEGADSNQPQHF
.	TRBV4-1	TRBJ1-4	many	TGCGCCAGCAGCCAAGAAGCGACAGGCCAGAATCAAAAACTGTTTTTT	CASSQEATGQNQKLFF